This T cell receptor beta chain stems from a study of blood T cell repertoires in COVID-19. The wider study: Sources were T cells, B-cell-depleted T cells, or PBMCs; the material itself was cDNA or gDNA.

Sequencing used immunoSEQ multiplex PCR; TCRdb keeps in-frame clones, though not all of them. Of more than 150,000 clones listed, about 77% are singletons. The sequence derives from a woman older than 75 with active or convalescent COVID-19. Sequences were obtained from peripheral blood.

CDR3 in amino acids: CSVGGLVDDEQYF. DNA for the CDR3: TGCAGCGTTGGGGGACTAGTTGACGACGAGCAGTACTTC. The J gene is TRBJ2-7, the V gene TRBV29-1; 8 bases line up with TRBD2. The germline gives CDR1 SQVTM, CDR2 ANQGSEA. This CDR3 has 13 amino acids. Losses at the gene ends were 4 bases for V and 5 bases for J; bases not matched to a gene: 7.